The present T cell receptor beta chain was sequenced within a study of blood T cell repertoires in COVID-19. Study in general: COVID-19 samples from acute and convalescent phases originated in the United States, Italy and Spain.

Repertoires were generated with immunoSEQ multiplex PCR, while TCRdb's copy carries only in-frame clones and drops some. The sample has a few hundred thousand clones; roughly 87% are singletons. The germline V gene encodes CDR1 KGHDR and CDR2 SFDVKD. The CDR3 is 13 amino acids. Trimming stripped 7 bases from V and 4 bases from J, with 9 bases between. Living in about two dozen US areas, the participants were between 18 and 89 years of age. This chain joins TRBV24-1 and TRBJ2-2, with D tentatively TRBD2 (6 bases). The TCR was taken from a woman between 25 and 40 years old who had recovered from COVID-19. Sequenced: PBMCs or T cells enriched from blood (not recorded which). CDR3 region: CATREGSTGELFF. As DNA, the CDR3 is TGTGCCACCAGGGAGGGATCCACCGGGGAGCTGTTTTTT.